Sequencing of this T cell receptor beta chain was carried out in a study of blood T cell repertoires in COVID-19. As for the study in general: Some COVID-19 samples were acute and others convalescent; all came from the United States, Italy and Spain. From T cells, B-cell-depleted T cells, or PBMCs came the material, which was cDNA or gDNA.

This clone was counted only a few times. Libraries were prepared by immunoSEQ multiplex PCR; TCRdb keeps only in-frame clonotypes and omits some of them. The repertoire holds some 230,000 clones, with roughly 80% as singletons. The germline CDR1 and CDR2 sequences are SGHDN and FVKESK. The CDR3 extends over 15 amino acids. With 1 base clipped from V and 4 bases from J, the junction kept 4 bases outside the gene matches. The receptor comes from a woman in her 30s who had recovered from COVID-19. The material sequenced was peripheral blood. The J gene is TRBJ2-3, the V gene TRBV14, with 8 bases that match TRBD2. This CDR3 is CASSQAGGPSDTQYF. CDR3 bases: TGTGCCAGCAGCCAAGCGGGAGGGCCTTCAGATACGCAGTATTTT.